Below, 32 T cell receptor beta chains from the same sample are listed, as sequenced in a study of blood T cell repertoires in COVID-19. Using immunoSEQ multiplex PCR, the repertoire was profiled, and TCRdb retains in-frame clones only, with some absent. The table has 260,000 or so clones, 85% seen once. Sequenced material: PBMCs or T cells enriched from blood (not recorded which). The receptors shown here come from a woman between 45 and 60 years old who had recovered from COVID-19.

This chain's CDR3 is CASSLGGGSYNEQFF. CDR3 nucleotides: TGTGCCAGCAGCTTGGGGGGGGGATCCTACAATGAGCAGTTCTTC. This sequence joins TRBV5-4 and TRBJ2-1, with TRBD2 matching over 7 bases. Germline CDR1 SGHNT, CDR2 YYREEE (reference sequence). The CDR3 runs 15 residues. The V and J ends lost 0 bases and 1 base, in that order; junction bases with no gene match: 1.

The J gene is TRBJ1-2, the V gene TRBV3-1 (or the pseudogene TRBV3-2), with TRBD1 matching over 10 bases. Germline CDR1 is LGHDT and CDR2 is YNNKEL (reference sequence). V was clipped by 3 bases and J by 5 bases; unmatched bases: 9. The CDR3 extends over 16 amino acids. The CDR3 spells CASSHYNPGQGYGYTF. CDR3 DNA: TGTGCCAGCAGCCATTATAACCCGGGACAGGGGTATGGCTACACCTTC.

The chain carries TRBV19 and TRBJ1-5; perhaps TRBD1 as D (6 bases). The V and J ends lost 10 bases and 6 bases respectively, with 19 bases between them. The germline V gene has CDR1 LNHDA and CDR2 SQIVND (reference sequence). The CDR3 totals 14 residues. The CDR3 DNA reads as TGTGCCACCCTAAGAGCAGGGGTAGGTCAGCCCCAGCATTTT. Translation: CATLRAGVGQPQHF.

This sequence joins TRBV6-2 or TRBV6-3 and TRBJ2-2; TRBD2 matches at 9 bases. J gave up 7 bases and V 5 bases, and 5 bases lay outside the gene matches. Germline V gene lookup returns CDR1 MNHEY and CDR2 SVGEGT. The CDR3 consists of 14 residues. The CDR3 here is CASSNSGRFGELFF. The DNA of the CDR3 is TGTGCCAGCAGTAATAGCGGGAGATTCGGGGAGCTGTTTTTT.

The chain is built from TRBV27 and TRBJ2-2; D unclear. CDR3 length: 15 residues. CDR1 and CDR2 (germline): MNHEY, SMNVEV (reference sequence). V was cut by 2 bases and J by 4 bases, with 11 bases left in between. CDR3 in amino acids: CASSLIPRGTGELFF. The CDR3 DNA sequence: TGTGCCAGCAGTTTAATTCCCAGAGGCACCGGGGAGCTGTTTTTT.

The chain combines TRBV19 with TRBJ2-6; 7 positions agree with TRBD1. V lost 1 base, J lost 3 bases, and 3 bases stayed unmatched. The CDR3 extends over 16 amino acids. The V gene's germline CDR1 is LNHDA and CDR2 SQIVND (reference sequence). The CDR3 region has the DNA TGTGCCAGTAGTATAGTAGGGGGCTTTGGGGCCAACGTCCTGACTTTC. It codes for CASSIVGGFGANVLTF.

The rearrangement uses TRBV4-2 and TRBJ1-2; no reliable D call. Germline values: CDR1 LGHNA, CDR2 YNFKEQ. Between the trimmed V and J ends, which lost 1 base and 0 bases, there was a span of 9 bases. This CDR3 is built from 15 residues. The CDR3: CASSQGGRANYGYTF. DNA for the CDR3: TGTGCCAGCAGCCAAGGAGGCCGGGCTAACTATGGCTACACCTTC.

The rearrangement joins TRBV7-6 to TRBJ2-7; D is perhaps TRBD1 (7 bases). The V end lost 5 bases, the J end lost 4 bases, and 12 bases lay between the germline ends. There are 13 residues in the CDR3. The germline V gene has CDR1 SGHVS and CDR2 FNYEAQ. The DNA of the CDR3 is TGTGCCAGCAGCCAGGGGGGAGAATACGAGCAGTACTTC. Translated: CASSQGGEYEQYF. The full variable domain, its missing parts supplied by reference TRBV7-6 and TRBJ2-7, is GAGVSQSPRYKVTKRGQDVALRCDPISGHVSLYWYRQALGQGPEFLTYFNYEAQQDKSGLPNDRFSAERPEGSISTLTIQRTEQRDSAMYRCASSQGGEYEQYFGPGTRLTVT.

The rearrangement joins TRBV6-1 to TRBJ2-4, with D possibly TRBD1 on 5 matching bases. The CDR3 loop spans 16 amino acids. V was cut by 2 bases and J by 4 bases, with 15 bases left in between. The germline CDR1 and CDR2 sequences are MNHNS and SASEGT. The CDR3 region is CASSELTAAPKNIQYF. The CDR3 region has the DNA TGTGCCAGCAGTGAACTGACAGCAGCGCCGAAAAACATTCAGTACTTC.

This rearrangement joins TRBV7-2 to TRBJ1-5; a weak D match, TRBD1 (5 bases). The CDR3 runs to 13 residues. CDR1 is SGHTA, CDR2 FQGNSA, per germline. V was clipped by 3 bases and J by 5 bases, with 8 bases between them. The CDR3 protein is CASSLAGHQPQHF. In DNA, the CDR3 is TGTGCCAGCAGCTTGGCAGGGCATCAGCCCCAGCATTTT.

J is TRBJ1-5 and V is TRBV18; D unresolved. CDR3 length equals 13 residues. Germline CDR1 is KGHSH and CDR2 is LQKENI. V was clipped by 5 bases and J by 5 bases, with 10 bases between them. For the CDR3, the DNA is TGTGCCAGCTCAGCGACGGGGTATCAGCCCCAGCATTTT. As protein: CASSATGYQPQHF.

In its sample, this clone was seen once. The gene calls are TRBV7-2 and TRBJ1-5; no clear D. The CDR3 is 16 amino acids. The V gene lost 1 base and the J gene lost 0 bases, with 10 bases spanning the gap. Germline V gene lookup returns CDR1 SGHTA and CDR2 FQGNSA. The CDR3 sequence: CASSLGMGSSNQPQHF. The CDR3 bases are TGTGCCAGCAGCTTAGGTATGGGGAGTAGCAATCAGCCCCAGCATTTT.

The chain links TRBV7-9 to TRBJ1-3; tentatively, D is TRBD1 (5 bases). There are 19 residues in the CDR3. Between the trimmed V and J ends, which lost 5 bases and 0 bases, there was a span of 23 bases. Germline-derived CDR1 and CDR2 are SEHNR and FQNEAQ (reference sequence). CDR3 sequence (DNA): TGTGCCAGCAGCCGAACCCGACTTCTTGGGGCGAGCTCTGGAAACACCATATATTTT. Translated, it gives CASSRTRLLGASSGNTIYF.

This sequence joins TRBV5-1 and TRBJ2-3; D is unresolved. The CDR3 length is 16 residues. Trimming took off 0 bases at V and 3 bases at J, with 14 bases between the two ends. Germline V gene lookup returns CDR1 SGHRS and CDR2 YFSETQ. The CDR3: CASSLESRPRTDTQYF. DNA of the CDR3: TGCGCCAGCAGCTTGGAGAGCCGCCCCCGTACAGATACGCAGTATTTT.

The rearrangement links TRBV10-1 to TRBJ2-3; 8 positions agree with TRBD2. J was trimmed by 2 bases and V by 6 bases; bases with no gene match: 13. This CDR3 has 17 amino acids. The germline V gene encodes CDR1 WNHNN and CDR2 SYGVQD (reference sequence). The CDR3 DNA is TGCGCCAGCAGCCGCGGGGCGGGAGGCTCAAACACAGATACGCAGTATTTT. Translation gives CASSRGAGGSNTDTQYF.

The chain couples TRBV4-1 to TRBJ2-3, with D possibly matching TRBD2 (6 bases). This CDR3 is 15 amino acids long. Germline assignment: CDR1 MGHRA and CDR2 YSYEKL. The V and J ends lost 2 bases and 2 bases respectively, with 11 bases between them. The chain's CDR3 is CASSQTGLPTDTQYF. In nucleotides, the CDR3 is TGCGCCAGCAGCCAAACGGGACTTCCCACAGATACGCAGTATTTT.

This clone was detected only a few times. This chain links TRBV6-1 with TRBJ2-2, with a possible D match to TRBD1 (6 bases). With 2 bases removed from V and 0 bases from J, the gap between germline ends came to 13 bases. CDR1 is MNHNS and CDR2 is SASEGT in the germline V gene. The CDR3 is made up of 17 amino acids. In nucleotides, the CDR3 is TGTGCCAGCAGTGAACCAGGGGCGACAACGAACACCGGGGAGCTGTTTTTT. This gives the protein CASSEPGATTNTGELFF.

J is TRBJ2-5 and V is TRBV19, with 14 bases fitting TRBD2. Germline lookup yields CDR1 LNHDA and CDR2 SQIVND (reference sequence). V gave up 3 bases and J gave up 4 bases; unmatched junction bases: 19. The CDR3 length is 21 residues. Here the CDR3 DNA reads TGTGCCAGTAGTATGCGGTCTCGCACACCGGGACTAGCGGGGGTCCGAGAGACCCAGTACTTC. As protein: CASSMRSRTPGLAGVRETQYF.

Written as DNA, the CDR3 is TGTGCCAGCAGCCAAGATCGGAGGGAGGGCCTTAGGGATGAGCAGTTCTTC. Translating it yields CASSQDRREGLRDEQFF. The chain carries TRBV3-1 (or the pseudogene TRBV3-2) and TRBJ2-1, with 7 nucleotides matching TRBD2. With V trimmed by 0 bases and J by 8 bases, 13 bases remained unmatched. The CDR3 totals 17 residues. The V gene's germline CDR1 is LGHDT and CDR2 YNNKEL (reference sequence).

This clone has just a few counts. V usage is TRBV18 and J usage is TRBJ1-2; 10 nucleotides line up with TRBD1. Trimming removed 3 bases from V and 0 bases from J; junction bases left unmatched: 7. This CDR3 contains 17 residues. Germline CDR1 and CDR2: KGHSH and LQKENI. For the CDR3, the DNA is TGTGCCAGCTCACCGACAGGGGGCGCCGCCTCTAACTATGGCTACACCTTC. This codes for CASSPTGGAASNYGYTF.

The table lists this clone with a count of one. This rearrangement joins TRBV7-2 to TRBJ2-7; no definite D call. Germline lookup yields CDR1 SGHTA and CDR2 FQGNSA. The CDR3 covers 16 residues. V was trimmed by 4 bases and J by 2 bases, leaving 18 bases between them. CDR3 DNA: TGTGCCAGCAGCTCTAGGTCCCACTACTATCCCTACGAGCAGTACTTC. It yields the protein CASSSRSHYYPYEQYF.

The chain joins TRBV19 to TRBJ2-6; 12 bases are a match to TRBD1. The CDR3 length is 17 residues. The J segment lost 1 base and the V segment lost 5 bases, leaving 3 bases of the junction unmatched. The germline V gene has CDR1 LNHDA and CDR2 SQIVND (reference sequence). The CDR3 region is CASSPGQGASGANVLTF. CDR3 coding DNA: TGTGCCAGTAGTCCGGGACAGGGGGCATCTGGGGCCAACGTCCTGACTTTC.

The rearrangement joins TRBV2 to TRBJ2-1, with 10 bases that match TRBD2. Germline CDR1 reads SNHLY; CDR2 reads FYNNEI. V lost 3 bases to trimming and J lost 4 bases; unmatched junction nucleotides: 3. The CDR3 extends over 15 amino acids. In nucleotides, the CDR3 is TGTGCCAGCAGTGAGGTACTAGCGGGGTACAATGAGCAGTTCTTC. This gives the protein CASSEVLAGYNEQFF.

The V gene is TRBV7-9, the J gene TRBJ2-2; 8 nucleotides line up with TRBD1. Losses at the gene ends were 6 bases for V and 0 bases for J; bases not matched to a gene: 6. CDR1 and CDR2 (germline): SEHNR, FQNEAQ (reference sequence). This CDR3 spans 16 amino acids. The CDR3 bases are TGTGCCAGCAGTTCCGGACAGGGCACGAACACCGGGGAGCTGTTTTTT. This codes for CASSSGQGTNTGELFF.

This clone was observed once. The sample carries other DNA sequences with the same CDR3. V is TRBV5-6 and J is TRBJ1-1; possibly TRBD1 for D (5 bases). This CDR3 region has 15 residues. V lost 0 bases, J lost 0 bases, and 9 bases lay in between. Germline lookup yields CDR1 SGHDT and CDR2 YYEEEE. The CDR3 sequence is CASSLGQLMNTEAFF. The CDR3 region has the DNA TGTGCCAGCAGCTTGGGACAGTTGATGAACACTGAAGCTTTCTTT. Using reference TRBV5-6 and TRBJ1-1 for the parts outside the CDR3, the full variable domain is DAGVTQSPTHLIKTRGQQVTLRCSPKSGHDTVSWYQQALGQGPQFIFQYYEEEERQRGNFPDRFSGHQFPNYSSELNVNALLLGDSALYLCASSLGQLMNTEAFFGQGTRLTVV.

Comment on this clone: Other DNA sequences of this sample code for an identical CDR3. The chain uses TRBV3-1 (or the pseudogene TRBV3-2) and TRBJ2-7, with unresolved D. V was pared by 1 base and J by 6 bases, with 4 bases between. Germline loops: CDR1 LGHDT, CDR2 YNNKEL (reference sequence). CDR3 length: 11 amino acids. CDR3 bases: TGTGCCAGCAGCCAAGCTTCCGAGCAGTACTTC. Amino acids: CASSQASEQYF.

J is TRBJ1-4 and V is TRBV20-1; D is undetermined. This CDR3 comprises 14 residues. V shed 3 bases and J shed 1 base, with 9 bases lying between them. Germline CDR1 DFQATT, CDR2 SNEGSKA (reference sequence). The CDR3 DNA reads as TGCAGTGCTAGTTTGGCGGAAACTAATGAAAAACTGTTTTTT. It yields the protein CSASLAETNEKLFF.

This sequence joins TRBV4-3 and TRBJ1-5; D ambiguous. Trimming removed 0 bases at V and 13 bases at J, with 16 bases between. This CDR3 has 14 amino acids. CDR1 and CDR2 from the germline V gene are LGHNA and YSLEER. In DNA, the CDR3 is TGCGCCAGCAGCCAAGATCTTAGGAGTTTGTCTCAGCATTTT. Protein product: CASSQDLRSLSQHF.

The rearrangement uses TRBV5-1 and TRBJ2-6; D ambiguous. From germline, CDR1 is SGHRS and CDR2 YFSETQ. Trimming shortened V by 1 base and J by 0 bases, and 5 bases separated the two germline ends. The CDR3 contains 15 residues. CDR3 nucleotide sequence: TGCGCCAGCAGCTTGACTTACTCTGGGGCCAACGTCCTGACTTTC. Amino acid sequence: CASSLTYSGANVLTF.

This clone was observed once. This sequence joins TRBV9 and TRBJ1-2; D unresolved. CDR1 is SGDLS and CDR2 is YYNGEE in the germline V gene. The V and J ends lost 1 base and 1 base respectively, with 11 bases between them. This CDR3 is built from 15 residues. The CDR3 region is CASSVNSRVNYGYTF. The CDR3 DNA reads TGTGCCAGCAGCGTAAATAGCCGGGTTAACTATGGCTACACCTTC.

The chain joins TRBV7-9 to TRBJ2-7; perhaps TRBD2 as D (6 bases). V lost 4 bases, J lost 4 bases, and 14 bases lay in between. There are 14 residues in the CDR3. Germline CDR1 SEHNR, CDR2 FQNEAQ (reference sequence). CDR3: CASSSLGSTYEQYF. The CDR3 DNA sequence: TGTGCCAGCAGCTCCCTCGGGAGTACATACGAGCAGTACTTC.

CDR3 DNA sequence: TGTGCCAGCAGCTTGTCCAGTTTTAACTATGGCTACACCTTC. Its translation is CASSLSSFNYGYTF. The chain recombines TRBV5-8 with TRBJ1-2; D remains unclear. The germline V gene has CDR1 SGHTS and CDR2 YDEGEE. The CDR3 length is 14 residues. V lost 1 base and J lost 1, with 8 bases in between.